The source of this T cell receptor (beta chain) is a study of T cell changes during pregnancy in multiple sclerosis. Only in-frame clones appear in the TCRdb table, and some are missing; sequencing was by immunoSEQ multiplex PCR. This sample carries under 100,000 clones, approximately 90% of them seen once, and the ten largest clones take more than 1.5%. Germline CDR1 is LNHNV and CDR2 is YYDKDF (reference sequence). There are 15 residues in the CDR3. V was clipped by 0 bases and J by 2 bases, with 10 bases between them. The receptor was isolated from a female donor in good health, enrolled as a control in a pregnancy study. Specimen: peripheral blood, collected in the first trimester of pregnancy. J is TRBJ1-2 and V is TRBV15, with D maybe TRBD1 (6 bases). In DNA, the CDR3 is TGTGCCACCAGCAGAGACAGGGGTTGGAACTATGGCTACACCTTC. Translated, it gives CATSRDRGWNYGYTF.